This T cell receptor (beta chain) originates from a study of cytotoxic CD8 clonotypes in ibrutinib-treated CLL. Assay: immunoSEQ multiplex PCR; the TCRdb copy retains only in-frame clones and omits some. The sample lists tens of thousands of clones; approximately 57% were seen once. This CDR3 region has 13 residues. Trimming removed 8 bases at V and 7 bases at J, with 15 bases between. Germline-derived CDR1 and CDR2 are MDHEN and SYDVKM. This sample comprised PBMCs, obtained after 12 months of ibrutinib treatment. The chain links TRBV28 to TRBJ2-1; no clear D gene. The clonotype originates from a human donor with chronic lymphocytic leukemia. The CDR3 sequence is CASLSLTVNEQFF. CDR3 nucleotides: TGTGCCAGCCTCTCACTTACTGTAAATGAGCAGTTCTTC.